The 32 T cell receptor beta chains reported below all come from one sample, sequenced in a study of CD8+ T cells in alopecia areata. RNA was extracted and reverse transcribed into cDNA as the sequencing template. Assay: immunoSEQ multiplex PCR; the TCRdb copy retains only in-frame clones and omits some. This sample has 250,000 or so clones, with under 80% found just once. The material sequenced was CD4+ T cells sorted from blood, taken at week 0. Receptor source: a human donor with alopecia areata.

The V and J genes are TRBV7-2 and TRBJ1-5; D ambiguous. Germline lookup yields CDR1 SGHTA and CDR2 FQGNSA. Trimming pared 5 bases from V and 4 bases from J, leaving 12 bases between. The CDR3 is 14 residues long. The chain's CDR3 is CASSHGLINQPQHF. CDR3 sequence (DNA): TGTGCCAGCAGCCATGGACTGATTAATCAGCCCCAGCATTTT.

This clone occurred a few times. The gene calls are TRBV6-6 and TRBJ1-1, with TRBD1 identical over 7 bases. J was trimmed by 9 bases and V by 6 bases; bases with no gene match: 7. CDR1 and CDR2 (germline): MNHNY, SVGAGI (reference sequence). CDR3 size: 12 residues. CDR3 protein: CASSQGDQKAFF. The CDR3 DNA follows: TGTGCCAGCAGCCAGGGGGACCAGAAAGCTTTCTTT.

The chain carries TRBV11-2 and TRBJ2-3; D is uncertain. The CDR3 consists of 14 residues. Trimming pared 3 bases from V and 0 bases from J, leaving 7 bases between. CDR1 and CDR2 (germline): SGHAT, FQNNGV. CDR3 coding DNA: TGTGCCAGCAGCTTGACACGTAGCACAGATACGCAGTATTTT. This codes for CASSLTRSTDTQYF.

The V gene is TRBV5-6, the J gene TRBJ1-1, with 8 bases aligning to TRBD1. CDR1 and CDR2 from the germline V gene are SGHDT and YYEEEE. This CDR3 has 17 residues. With 2 bases clipped from V and 0 bases from J, the junction kept 9 bases outside the gene matches. CDR3 sequence (DNA): TGTGCCAGCAGCTTCAAGACAGGGGTGAAGATGAACACTGAAGCTTTCTTT. Amino acid sequence: CASSFKTGVKMNTEAFF.

As regards this clone: In the same sample, other DNA sequences code for this CDR3. The rearrangement links TRBV7-3 to TRBJ1-1; D possibly corresponds to TRBD1 (5 bases). CDR1 SGHTA and CDR2 FQGTGA come from the germline V gene. V dropped 1 base and J dropped 4 bases, with 7 bases sitting between them. The CDR3 has 13 residues. This chain's CDR3 is CASSLRRGTEAFF. CDR3 in DNA: TGTGCCAGCAGCTTAAGAAGGGGCACTGAAGCTTTCTTT.

The chain links TRBV18 to TRBJ1-1; D gene uncertain. The V gene lost 4 bases and the J gene lost 4 bases, with 10 bases spanning the gap. Per germline, CDR1 KGHSH and CDR2 LQKENI. The CDR3 has 13 residues. The CDR3 sequence: CASSLSVGTEAFF. The CDR3, as DNA: TGTGCCAGCTCACTGTCGGTGGGCACTGAAGCTTTCTTT.

As concerns this clone: Germline and junction disagree at one end, which may indicate a read error. The chain recombines TRBV30 with TRBJ2-5; D is undetermined. The CDR3 is 13 residues long. CDR1 is GTSNPN and CDR2 is SVGIG in the germline V gene (reference sequence). The CDR3 loop is CAWSQRVQGTQYF. Written as DNA, the CDR3 is TGTGCCTGGAGTCAAAGGGTCCAAGGGACCCAGTACTTC.

J is TRBJ2-7 and V is TRBV6-6; TRBD2 aligns across 8 bases. The J segment lost 5 bases and the V segment lost 4 bases, leaving 7 bases of the junction unmatched. This CDR3 spans 14 amino acids. The germline V gene has CDR1 MNHNY and CDR2 SVGAGI (reference sequence). DNA for the CDR3: TGTGCCAGCAGTTCCGGGACTAGGGCCAACGAGCAGTACTTC. It yields the protein CASSSGTRANEQYF.

V usage is TRBV6-5 and J usage is TRBJ1-2; D gene ambiguous. Germline values: CDR1 MNHEY, CDR2 SVGAGI. CDR3 length: 15 residues. The V and J ends lost 2 bases and 5 bases respectively, with 15 bases between them. The CDR3 loop reads CASSYLKPPVYGYTF. CDR3 sequence (DNA): TGTGCCAGCAGTTACCTAAAACCCCCGGTTTATGGCTACACCTTC.

This chain uses TRBV14 with TRBJ2-1, with TRBD2 identical over 8 bases. Germline lookup yields CDR1 SGHDN and CDR2 FVKESK. The J segment lost 10 bases and the V segment lost 2 bases, leaving 7 bases of the junction unmatched. This CDR3 is 14 amino acids long. CDR3 sequence: CASSQKRRLAEQFF. The CDR3 DNA follows: TGTGCCAGCAGCCAAAAGCGGCGACTAGCGGAGCAGTTCTTC.

This clone was seen more than once but under ten times. The chain joins TRBV30 to TRBJ1-1, with 9 bases identical to TRBD1. The germline gives CDR1 GTSNPN, CDR2 SVGIG (reference sequence). CDR3 size: 17 residues. After removal of 2 bases from V and 1 base from J, the junction contained 11 bases not matched to a gene. The DNA of the CDR3 is TGTGCCTGGAGTAGGTGGCGACAGGGGGTGGGGAACACTGAAGCTTTCTTT. Translation gives CAWSRWRQGVGNTEAFF.

J is TRBJ2-1 and V is TRBV7-8; the match to TRBD2 covers 14 bases. V was clipped by 4 bases and J by 6 bases; unmatched bases: 5. Germline CDR1 and CDR2: SGHVS and FQNEAQ. This CDR3 spans 16 amino acids. Here the CDR3 DNA reads TGTGCCAGCAGCTCGAGACTAGCGGGGGGGAGCAATGAGCAGTTCTTC. The encoded protein is CASSSRLAGGSNEQFF.

The genes are TRBV2 and TRBJ2-7, with 7 bases identical to TRBD1. The trim removed 8 bases at V and 0 bases at J, leaving 1 base unmatched. Germline loops: CDR1 SNHLY, CDR2 FYNNEI. The length of the CDR3 is 12 residues. The CDR3 coding sequence is TGTGCCAGCGGGACAGACTCCTACGAGCAGTACTTC. Translation: CASGTDSYEQYF.

This chain uses TRBV6-5 with TRBJ1-2; 12 bases are shared with TRBD1. The V and J ends lost 2 bases and 6 bases, in that order; junction bases with no gene match: 7. The length of the CDR3 is 16 residues. CDR1 MNHEY and CDR2 SVGAGI come from the germline V gene. The CDR3 loop is CASSYTAGTGGDGYTF. The CDR3 region has the DNA TGTGCCAGCAGTTACACCGCTGGGACAGGGGGCGATGGCTACACCTTC.

The genes are TRBV5-1 and TRBJ2-3; 11 nucleotides match TRBD2. The J segment lost 4 bases and the V segment lost 2 bases, leaving 6 bases of the junction unmatched. The CDR3 extends over 16 amino acids. CDR1 and CDR2 (germline): SGHRS, YFSETQ. The CDR3 is CASSLRLAGGPDTQYF. The DNA of the CDR3 is TGCGCCAGCAGCTTAAGGCTAGCGGGGGGACCAGATACGCAGTATTTT.

The V gene is TRBV4-2, the J gene TRBJ2-7; D is uncertain. The CDR3 totals 11 residues. The germline CDR1 and CDR2 sequences are LGHNA and YNFKEQ. V lost 1 base to trimming and J lost 4 bases, with 2 bases between them. CDR3 DNA sequence: TGTGCCAGCAGCCAAGCGTACGAGCAGTACTTC. Translation: CASSQAYEQYF.

The J gene is TRBJ2-1, the V gene TRBV5-4; no clear D gene. Trimming took 6 bases from V and 0 from J, leaving 4 bases between them. The germline V gene encodes CDR1 SGHNT and CDR2 YYREEE (reference sequence). This CDR3 has 12 amino acids. The DNA of the CDR3 is TGTGCCAGCACTTCCTCCTACAATGAGCAGTTCTTC. Translated, it gives CASTSSYNEQFF.

The J gene is TRBJ1-6, the V gene TRBV4-1; perhaps TRBD1 as D (5 bases). Trimming removed 1 base from V and 7 bases from J, with 17 bases in between. CDR3 length equals 17 residues. Germline assignment: CDR1 MGHRA and CDR2 YSYEKL. The CDR3 protein is CASSQGRRGWGNSPLHF. As DNA, the CDR3 is TGCGCCAGCAGCCAAGGCCGCCGGGGATGGGGGAATTCACCCCTCCACTTT.

The chain links TRBV11-2 to TRBJ2-1, with D maybe TRBD2 (5 bases). The germline V and J ends were trimmed by 5 bases and 6 bases, with 20 bases remaining between them. Germline-derived CDR1 and CDR2 are SGHAT and FQNNGV. The CDR3 is made up of 16 amino acids. The CDR3 sequence is CASSPRAAFSGNEQFF. Here the CDR3 DNA reads TGTGCCAGCAGCCCGCGGGCGGCTTTTTCAGGCAATGAGCAGTTCTTC.

This clone has a count of ten or more. The chain is built from TRBV27 and TRBJ2-1; TRBD2 agrees at 9 bases. Germline loops: CDR1 MNHEY, CDR2 SMNVEV (reference sequence). The V segment lost 6 bases and the J segment 5 bases; nucleotides outside the gene matches: 11. The CDR3 spans 16 residues. CDR3 region: CASSRFGGGANNEQFF. The CDR3 DNA reads TGTGCCAGCAGCCGATTTGGCGGGGGGGCCAACAATGAGCAGTTCTTC.

V is TRBV29-1 and J is TRBJ2-1; D call uncertain. The V end was cut by 2 bases, the J end by 0 bases, with 5 bases between. Germline V gene lookup returns CDR1 SQVTM and CDR2 ANQGSEA. The CDR3 contains 13 residues. The CDR3 here is CSVETYSYNEQFF. CDR3 DNA: TGCAGCGTTGAAACATACTCCTACAATGAGCAGTTCTTC.

The J gene is TRBJ2-5, the V gene TRBV5-4, with 7 bases aligning to TRBD2. From germline, CDR1 is SGHNT and CDR2 YYREEE (reference sequence). V gave up 3 bases and J gave up 0 bases; unmatched junction bases: 5. This CDR3 region has 15 residues. The DNA for the CDR3 is TGTGCCAGCAGCTCCTCCGGGACTAACCAAGAGACCCAGTACTTC. Translated: CASSSSGTNQETQYF.

J is TRBJ1-6 and V is TRBV9; 9 bases match TRBD1. The CDR3 spans 16 residues. Trimming took 3 bases from V and 7 from J; bases not matched to a gene: 8. The germline V gene has CDR1 SGDLS and CDR2 YYNGEE. The CDR3 DNA sequence: TGTGCCAGCAGCGCCCTCCCCGGGACAGGGAATTCACCCCTCCACTTT. Its translation: CASSALPGTGNSPLHF.

This clone was counted once. The chain has TRBV2 and TRBJ2-7; D is unclear. Trimming removed 6 bases from V and 4 bases from J, with 13 bases in between. Germline CDR1 SNHLY, CDR2 FYNNEI. The CDR3 is 13 residues long. CDR3 in amino acids: CASSQVVLYEQYF. The CDR3 DNA sequence: TGTGCCAGCAGCCAAGTAGTGTTATACGAGCAGTACTTC. Complete variable domain (other parts from reference TRBV2 and TRBJ2-7): EPEVTQTPSHQVTQMGQEVILRCVPISNHLYFYWYRQILGQKVEFLVSFYNNEISEKSEIFDDQFSVERPDGSNFTLKIRSTKLEDSAMYFCASSQVVLYEQYFGPGTRLTVT.

The rearrangement joins TRBV29-1 to TRBJ1-3; TRBD1 might be the D (6 bases). Germline CDR1 SQVTM, CDR2 ANQGSEA. CDR3 length: 14 residues. The V end lost 6 bases, the J end lost 1 base, and 13 bases lay between the germline ends. The CDR3 is CSVATGTSGNTIYF. The CDR3 DNA sequence: TGCAGCGTCGCCACCGGGACATCTGGAAACACCATATATTTT.

The chain links TRBV2 to TRBJ1-5, with 7 bases that match TRBD1. The V and J ends lost 4 bases and 7 bases, in that order; junction bases with no gene match: 4. Per germline, CDR1 SNHLY and CDR2 FYNNEI. The CDR3 contains 13 residues. The CDR3 coding sequence is TGTGCCAGCAGTGGACAGGGTGACCAGCCCCAGCATTTT. It specifies CASSGQGDQPQHF.

V gene TRBV4-3 combines with J gene TRBJ1-4; the D is unclear. Germline CDR1 LGHNA, CDR2 YSLEER. Trimming stripped 2 bases from V and 8 bases from J, with 6 bases between. CDR3 length: 12 residues. This CDR3 is CASSQSGEKLFF. CDR3 nucleotide sequence: TGCGCCAGCAGCCAATCGGGGGAAAAACTGTTTTTT.

The chain recombines TRBV2 with TRBJ1-6; D ambiguous. The CDR3 consists of 14 residues. Trimming left V 6 bases short and J 7 bases short, with 13 bases between. CDR1 and CDR2 from the germline V gene are SNHLY and FYNNEI. The CDR3 DNA follows: TGTGCCAGCAGCGTTAGAACGGAGAATTCACCCCTCCACTTT. Protein product: CASSVRTENSPLHF.

In this sample, this clone turned up once. The genes are TRBV5-1 and TRBJ2-2; D not certain. CDR1 is SGHRS and CDR2 is YFSETQ in the germline V gene. The CDR3 is 16 amino acids. V was pared by 5 bases and J by 0 bases, with 14 bases between. The CDR3 loop reads CASSSMILSNTGELFF. Written as DNA, the CDR3 is TGCGCCAGCAGTAGTATGATTCTCTCGAACACCGGGGAGCTGTTTTTT.

This chain uses TRBV5-1 with TRBJ1-6; the match to TRBD1 covers 7 bases. Germline values: CDR1 SGHRS, CDR2 YFSETQ. The length of the CDR3 is 13 residues. V was clipped by 9 bases and J by 7 bases; unmatched bases: 7. Here the CDR3 DNA reads TGCGCCACCAGACAGGGTGAAAATTCACCCCTCCACTTT. Amino acid sequence: CATRQGENSPLHF. The whole variable domain, remainder taken from reference TRBV5-1 and TRBJ1-6, is KAGVTQTPRYLIKTRGQQVTLSCSPISGHRSVSWYQQTPGQGLQFLFEYFSETQRNKGNFPGRFSGRQFSNSRSEMNVSTLELGDSALYLCATRQGENSPLHFGNGTRLTVT.

This chain links TRBV30 with TRBJ1-4; 8 positions match TRBD1. Looked up from germline, CDR1 is GTSNPN and CDR2 is SVGIG (reference sequence). The CDR3 consists of 15 residues. V lost 2 bases and J lost 8; bases outside the gene matches: 10. The CDR3 DNA sequence: TGTGCCTGGAGTCCCACCGGGACAGGTGGAGAAAAACTGTTTTTT. Protein product: CAWSPTGTGGEKLFF.

This clone was found a few times. In DNA form, the CDR3 reads TGTGCCAGGGGGTCGGGGACAGGCGAGCAGTACTTC. Translated: CARGSGTGEQYF. The rearrangement joins TRBV2 to TRBJ2-7; 8 positions match TRBD1. Per the germline V gene, CDR1 is SNHLY and CDR2 is FYNNEI. The CDR3 runs 12 residues. The junction had 7 bases not matched to a gene; V was cut back by 9 bases and J by 6 bases.